Detailed here is one TCR beta chain. Its antigen remains unknown. This may come from a read error, since a much larger clone is one base off. This sample is drawn from a study of post-analysis software for immune sequencing data. Study-wide results and caveats: Patients showed TRBV5-6, TRBV5-1 and TRBV20-1 among 4 or 5 TRBV segments more frequent than in controls.

V shed 4 bases, J shed 8 bases, and the junction held 5 bases outside the gene matches. The CDR3 is 13 residues long. From germline, CDR1 is DFQATT and CDR2 SNEGSKA (reference sequence). Researchers reported that TCR beta cDNA libraries carried unique molecular identifiers. TCRdb re-called the PCR reads through MiXCR, storing one row per CDR3 protein. This sample yields hundreds of thousands of distinct CDR3 sequences, of which just under 30% are seen a single time; more than 0.45% belongs to the top ten. This sequence joins TRBV20-1 and TRBJ1-2, with 12 bases fitting TRBD1. The source material was blood. This receptor was taken from a girl between 10 and 17 years old with multiple sclerosis. The CDR3 reads CSAMGQGASGYTF. The CDR3 DNA reads TGCAGTGCTATGGGACAGGGGGCGTCGGGCTACACCTTC.